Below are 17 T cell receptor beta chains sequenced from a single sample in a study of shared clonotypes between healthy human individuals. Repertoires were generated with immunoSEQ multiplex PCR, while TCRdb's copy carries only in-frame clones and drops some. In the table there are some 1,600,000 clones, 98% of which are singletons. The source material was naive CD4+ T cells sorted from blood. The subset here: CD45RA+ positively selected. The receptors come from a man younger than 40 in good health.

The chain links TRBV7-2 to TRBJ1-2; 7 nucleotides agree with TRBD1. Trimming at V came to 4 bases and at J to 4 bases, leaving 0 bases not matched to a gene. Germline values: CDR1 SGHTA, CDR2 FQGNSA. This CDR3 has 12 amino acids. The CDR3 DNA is TGTGCCAGCAGCTGGGACAGCTATGGCTACACCTTC. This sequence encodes CASSWDSYGYTF.

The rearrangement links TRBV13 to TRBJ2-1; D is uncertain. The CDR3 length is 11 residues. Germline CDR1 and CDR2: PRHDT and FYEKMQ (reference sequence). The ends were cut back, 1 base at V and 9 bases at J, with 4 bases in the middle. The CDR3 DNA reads TGTGCCAGCAGCTTAGTCGCTGAGCAGTTCTTC. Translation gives CASSLVAEQFF.

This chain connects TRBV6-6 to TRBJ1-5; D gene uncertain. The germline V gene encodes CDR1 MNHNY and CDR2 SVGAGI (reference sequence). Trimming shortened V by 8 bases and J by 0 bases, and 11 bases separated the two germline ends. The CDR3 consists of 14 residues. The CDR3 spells CASVLDNSNQPQHF. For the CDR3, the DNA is TGTGCCAGCGTTCTGGATAATAGCAATCAGCCCCAGCATTTT.

CDR3 sequence reads: CASSTRGETQYF. The CDR3 DNA follows: TGTGCCAGCAGTACCCGGGGAGAGACCCAGTACTTC. The chain employs TRBV28 and TRBJ2-5, with D perhaps matching TRBD2 (5 bases). The CDR3 has 12 amino acids. In germline, CDR1 is MDHEN, CDR2 SYDVKM. Deletions cut 5 bases from V and 4 bases from J, with 8 bases between. Full variable domain (outside the CDR3, taken from reference TRBV28 and TRBJ2-5): DVKVTQSSRYLVKRTGEKVFLECVQDMDHENMFWYRQDPGLGLRLIYFSYDVKMKEKGDIPEGYSVSREKKERFSLILESASTNQTSMYLCASSTRGETQYFGPGTRLLVL.

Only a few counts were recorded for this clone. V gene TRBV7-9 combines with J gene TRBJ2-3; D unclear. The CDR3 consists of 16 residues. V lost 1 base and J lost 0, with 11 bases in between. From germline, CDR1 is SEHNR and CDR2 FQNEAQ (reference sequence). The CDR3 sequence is CASSLGVATSTDTQYF. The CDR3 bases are TGTGCCAGCAGCTTAGGGGTAGCAACTAGCACAGATACGCAGTATTTT.

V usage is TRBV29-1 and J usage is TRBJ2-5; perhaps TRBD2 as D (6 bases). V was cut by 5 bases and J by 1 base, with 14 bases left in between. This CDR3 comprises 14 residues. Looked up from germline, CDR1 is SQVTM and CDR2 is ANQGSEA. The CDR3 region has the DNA TGCAGCGTTCCCTGGGGCGGGGCCCAAGAGACCCAGTACTTC. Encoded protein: CSVPWGGAQETQYF.

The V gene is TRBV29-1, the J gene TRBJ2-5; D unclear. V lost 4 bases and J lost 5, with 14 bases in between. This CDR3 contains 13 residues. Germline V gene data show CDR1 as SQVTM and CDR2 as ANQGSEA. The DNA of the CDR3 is TGCAGCGTTGGAAGCGCATGGCCGGAGACCCAGTACTTC. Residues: CSVGSAWPETQYF.

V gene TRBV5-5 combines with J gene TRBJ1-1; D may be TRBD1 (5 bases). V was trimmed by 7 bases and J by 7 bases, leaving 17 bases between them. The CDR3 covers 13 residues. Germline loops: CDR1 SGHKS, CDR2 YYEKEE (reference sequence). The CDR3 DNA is TGTGCCAGCCAGGGTTTTCTTGATGGTGAAGCTTTCTTT. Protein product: CASQGFLDGEAFF.

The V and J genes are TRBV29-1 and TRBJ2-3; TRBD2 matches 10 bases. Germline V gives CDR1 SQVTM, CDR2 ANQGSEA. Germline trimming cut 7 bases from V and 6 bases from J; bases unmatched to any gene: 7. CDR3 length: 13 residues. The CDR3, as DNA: TGCAGCGGCCGGACTAGCGGTCGGGATACGCAGTATTTT. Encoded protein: CSGRTSGRDTQYF.

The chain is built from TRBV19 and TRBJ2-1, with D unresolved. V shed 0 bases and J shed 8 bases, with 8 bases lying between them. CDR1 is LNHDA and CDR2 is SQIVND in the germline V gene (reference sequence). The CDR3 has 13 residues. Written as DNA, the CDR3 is TGTGCCAGTAGTATAGATGGGTTGGATGAGCAGTTCTTC. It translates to CASSIDGLDEQFF. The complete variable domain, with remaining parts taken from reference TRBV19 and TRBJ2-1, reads DGGITQSPKYLFRKEGQNVTLSCEQNLNHDAMYWYRQDPGQGLRLIYYSQIVNDFQKGDIAEGYSVSREKKESFPLTVTSAQKNPTAFYLCASSIDGLDEQFFGPGTRLTVL.

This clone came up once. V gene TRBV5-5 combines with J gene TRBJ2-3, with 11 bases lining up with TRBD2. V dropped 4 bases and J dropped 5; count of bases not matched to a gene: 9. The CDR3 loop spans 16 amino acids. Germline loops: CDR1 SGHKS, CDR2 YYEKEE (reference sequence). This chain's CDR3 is CASSNVTSGIGDTQYF. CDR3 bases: TGTGCCAGCAGCAACGTGACTAGCGGGATTGGAGATACGCAGTATTTT.

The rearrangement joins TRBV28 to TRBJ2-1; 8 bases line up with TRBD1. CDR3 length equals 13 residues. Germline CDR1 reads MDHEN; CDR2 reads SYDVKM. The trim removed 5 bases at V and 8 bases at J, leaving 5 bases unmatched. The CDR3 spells CASSRTGWDEQFF. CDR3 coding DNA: TGTGCCAGCAGTAGGACAGGGTGGGATGAGCAGTTCTTC.

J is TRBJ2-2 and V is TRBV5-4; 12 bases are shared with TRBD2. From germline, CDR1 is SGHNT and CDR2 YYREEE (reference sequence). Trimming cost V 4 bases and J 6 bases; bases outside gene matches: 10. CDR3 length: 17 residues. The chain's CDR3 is CASSGTPSGRAPGELFF. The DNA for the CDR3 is TGTGCCAGCAGCGGTACCCCTAGCGGGAGGGCCCCCGGGGAGCTGTTTTTT.

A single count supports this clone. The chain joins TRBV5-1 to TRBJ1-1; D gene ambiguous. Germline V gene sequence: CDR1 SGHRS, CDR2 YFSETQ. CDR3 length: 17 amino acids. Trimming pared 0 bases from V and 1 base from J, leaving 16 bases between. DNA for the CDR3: TGCGCCAGCAGCTTGGGGGAGAGAGCCGGGAGGAACACTGAAGCTTTCTTT. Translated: CASSLGERAGRNTEAFF. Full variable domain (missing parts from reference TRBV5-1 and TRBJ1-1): KAGVTQTPRYLIKTRGQQVTLSCSPISGHRSVSWYQQTPGQGLQFLFEYFSETQRNKGNFPGRFSGRQFSNSRSEMNVSTLELGDSALYLCASSLGERAGRNTEAFFGQGTRLTVV.

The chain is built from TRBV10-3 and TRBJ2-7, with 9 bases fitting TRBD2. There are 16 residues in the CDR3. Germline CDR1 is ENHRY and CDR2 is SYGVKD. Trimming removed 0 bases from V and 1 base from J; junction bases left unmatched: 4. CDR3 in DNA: TGTGCCATCAGTGAGTCGACGCTAGCGGGATCCTACGAGCAGTACTTC. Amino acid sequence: CAISESTLAGSYEQYF.

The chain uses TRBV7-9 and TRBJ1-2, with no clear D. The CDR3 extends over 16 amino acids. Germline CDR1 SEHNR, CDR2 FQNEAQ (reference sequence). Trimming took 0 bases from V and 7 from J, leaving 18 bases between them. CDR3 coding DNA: TGTGCCAGCAGCTTAGCCCTCTCCAGCTCGGTAGGTGGCTACACCTTC. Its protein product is CASSLALSSSVGGYTF.

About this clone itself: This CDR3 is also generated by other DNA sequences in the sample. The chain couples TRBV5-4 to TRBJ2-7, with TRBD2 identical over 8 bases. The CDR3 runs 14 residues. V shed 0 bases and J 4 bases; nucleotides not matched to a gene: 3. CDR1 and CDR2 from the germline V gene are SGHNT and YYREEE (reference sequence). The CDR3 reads CASSLAGGPYEQYF. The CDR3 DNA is TGTGCCAGCAGCTTGGCGGGAGGGCCTTACGAGCAGTACTTC.